The 20 T cell receptor beta chains in this list originate from one sample, sequenced in a study of memory CD8 T cells in hepatitis C reinfection. Some clones are missing from TCRdb's copy, which holds only in-frame ones; the method was immunoSEQ multiplex PCR. The profile shows over 45,000 clones, roughly 86% of them singletons. Time point of the sample: pre-reinfection, 55 to 20 weeks before reinfection detection. The sorted cells went straight to TCR sequencing with no prior in vitro expansion. The specimen was naive CD8+ T cells sorted from blood. These receptors all come from a man between 18 and 29 years old with hepatitis C virus infection.

The chain employs TRBV7-7 and TRBJ2-3; 8 bases match TRBD2. The germline gives CDR1 SSHAT, CDR2 FNYEAQ (reference sequence). This CDR3 is built from 15 residues. The V segment lost 1 base and the J segment 3 bases; nucleotides outside the gene matches: 3. CDR3 residues: CASSLGGTRTDTQYF. The CDR3 region has the DNA TGTGCCAGCAGCTTAGGGGGGACTAGGACAGATACGCAGTATTTT. The full variable domain, completed using reference TRBV7-7 and TRBJ2-3, is GAGVSQSPRYKVTKRGQDVTLRCDPISSHATLYWYQQALGQGPEFLTYFNYEAQPDKSGLPSDRFSAERPEGSISTLTIQRTEQRDSAMYRCASSLGGTRTDTQYFGPGTRLTVL.

This clone appeared a single time. The chain combines TRBV9 with TRBJ2-1; TRBD1 might be the D (5 bases). The CDR3 contains 15 residues. The ends were cut back, 3 bases at V and 6 bases at J, with 16 bases in the middle. Germline assignment: CDR1 SGDLS and CDR2 YYNGEE. CDR3 residues: CASSAPQGMVNEQFF. The CDR3 nucleotides are TGTGCCAGCAGCGCCCCCCAGGGTATGGTCAATGAGCAGTTCTTC.

The rearrangement uses TRBV13 and TRBJ1-3; 7 nucleotides agree with TRBD1. Germline CDR1 PRHDT, CDR2 FYEKMQ (reference sequence). The trim removed 6 bases at V and 0 bases at J, leaving 5 bases unmatched. This CDR3 is built from 15 residues. The CDR3 sequence: CASSGGQPSGNTIYF. The CDR3 DNA reads as TGTGCCAGCAGTGGGGGACAGCCCTCTGGAAACACCATATATTTT.

This chain connects TRBV6-5 to TRBJ1-4, with 9 positions matching TRBD1. The CDR3 length is 14 residues. Germline trimming cut 5 bases from V and 5 bases from J; bases unmatched to any gene: 3. Germline-derived CDR1 and CDR2 are MNHEY and SVGAGI. This CDR3 reads CASSLTGGNEKLFF. For the CDR3, the DNA is TGTGCCAGCAGTCTGACAGGGGGGAATGAAAAACTGTTTTTT.

This chain connects TRBV27 to TRBJ1-5; D uncertain. CDR1 is MNHEY and CDR2 is SMNVEV in the germline V gene (reference sequence). The CDR3 loop spans 14 amino acids. V shed 9 bases and J shed 2 bases, with 14 bases lying between them. This CDR3 reads CASHSGGGNQPQHF. CDR3 nucleotides: TGTGCCAGTCACTCGGGAGGAGGCAATCAGCCCCAGCATTTT.

The CDR3: CASSLTGGGNQPQHF. CDR3 coding DNA: TGCGCCAGCAGCTTGACAGGGGGAGGCAATCAGCCCCAGCATTTT. The V and J genes are TRBV5-1 and TRBJ1-5; TRBD1 aligns across 8 bases. CDR1 is SGHRS and CDR2 is YFSETQ in the germline V gene. The CDR3 is 15 residues long. Germline trimming cut 1 base from V and 2 bases from J; bases unmatched to any gene: 2.

V is TRBV19 and J is TRBJ2-1, with 8 bases that match TRBD1. V was clipped by 5 bases and J by 2 bases; unmatched bases: 5. CDR1 and CDR2 (germline): LNHDA, SQIVND (reference sequence). CDR3 size: 15 residues. The chain's CDR3 is CASSFGTGPYNEQFF. For the CDR3, the DNA is TGTGCCAGTAGTTTTGGGACAGGACCCTACAATGAGCAGTTCTTC.

This rearrangement joins TRBV7-2 to TRBJ2-3, with D possibly matching TRBD2 (5 bases). The germline V gene encodes CDR1 SGHTA and CDR2 FQGNSA. This CDR3 has 16 amino acids. V shed 4 bases and J shed 3 bases, with 17 bases lying between them. CDR3 residues: CASSSSVGATTDTQYF. The CDR3 nucleotides read TGTGCCAGCAGCTCCTCGGTGGGAGCAACTACAGATACGCAGTATTTT. Full variable domain (remainder filled in from reference TRBV7-2 and TRBJ2-3): GAGVSQSPSNKVTEKGKDVELRCDPISGHTALYWYRQSLGQGLEFLIYFQGNSAPDKSGLPSDRFSAERTGGSVSTLTIQRTQQEDSAVYLCASSSSVGATTDTQYFGPGTRLTVL.

The CDR3 is CASSDRDMGADTQYF. The DNA for the CDR3 is TGTGCCAGCAGTGATAGGGACATGGGGGCAGATACGCAGTATTTT. The chain employs TRBV2 and TRBJ2-3; D possibly corresponds to TRBD1 (6 bases). Trimming shortened V by 3 bases and J by 4 bases, and 14 bases separated the two germline ends. Germline assignment: CDR1 SNHLY and CDR2 FYNNEI. CDR3 length: 15 amino acids.

The rearrangement uses TRBV4-3 and TRBJ2-1; TRBD2 might be the D (5 bases). CDR3 length: 15 amino acids. Germline CDR1 is LGHNA and CDR2 is YSLEER. V lost 4 bases, J lost 5 bases, and 15 bases lay in between. This CDR3 is CASSRDYALNNEQFF. CDR3 in DNA: TGCGCCAGCAGCCGTGACTACGCACTAAACAATGAGCAGTTCTTC.

This clone occurred once. This sequence joins TRBV5-4 and TRBJ2-5; D possibly corresponds to TRBD1 (6 bases). The germline V gene has CDR1 SGHNT and CDR2 YYREEE (reference sequence). The CDR3 extends over 17 amino acids. V shed 4 bases and J shed 3 bases, with 22 bases lying between them. CDR3 sequence: CASSGEQGEMGEETQYF. In DNA, the CDR3 is TGTGCCAGCAGCGGTGAACAGGGTGAGATGGGTGAAGAGACCCAGTACTTC.

The chain couples TRBV7-6 to TRBJ2-2, with D possibly TRBD1 on 5 matching bases. CDR1 and CDR2 (germline): SGHVS, FNYEAQ. The CDR3 has 13 amino acids. With 4 bases removed from V and 5 bases from J, the gap between germline ends came to 8 bases. The CDR3 sequence: CASSSTGTGELFF. The CDR3 nucleotides read TGTGCCAGCAGCTCCACAGGAACCGGGGAGCTGTTTTTT.

The rearrangement links TRBV13 to TRBJ2-5; D perhaps matches TRBD1 (5 bases). The CDR3 covers 13 residues. The germline V and J ends were trimmed by 1 base and 8 bases, with 11 bases remaining between them. Germline CDR1 reads PRHDT; CDR2 reads FYEKMQ (reference sequence). As DNA, the CDR3 is TGTGCCAGCAGCTTAGACTTCCAGGGAACCCAGTACTTC. Amino acids: CASSLDFQGTQYF. The full variable domain, with the rest looked up from reference TRBV13 and TRBJ2-5, is AAGVIQSPRHLIKEKRETATLKCYPIPRHDTVYWYQQGPGQDPQFLISFYEKMQSDKGSIPDRFSAQQFSDYHSELNMSSLELGDSALYFCASSLDFQGTQYFGPGTRLLVL.

The V and J genes are TRBV19 and TRBJ2-7; 12 nucleotides line up with TRBD2. With V trimmed by 5 bases and J by 0 bases, 5 bases remained unmatched. CDR1 is LNHDA and CDR2 is SQIVND in the germline V gene (reference sequence). This CDR3 contains 16 residues. The DNA of the CDR3 is TGTGCCAGTAGTCTCGGACTAGCGGGGCCCTCCTACGAGCAGTACTTC. Translation gives CASSLGLAGPSYEQYF.

The chain is built from TRBV27 and TRBJ2-1; 9 bases fit TRBD1. This CDR3 is 17 amino acids long. Germline-derived CDR1 and CDR2 are MNHEY and SMNVEV (reference sequence). The V and J ends lost 5 bases and 6 bases, in that order; junction bases with no gene match: 14. The CDR3 sequence: CASSPLFPGQGFNEQFF. The CDR3 coding sequence is TGTGCCAGCAGTCCCCTCTTTCCGGGACAGGGTTTCAATGAGCAGTTCTTC.

This chain joins TRBV19 and TRBJ1-6; D possibly corresponds to TRBD1 (6 bases). V lost 3 bases and J lost 7, with 13 bases in between. The CDR3 totals 15 residues. Per the germline V gene, CDR1 is LNHDA and CDR2 is SQIVND (reference sequence). As DNA, the CDR3 is TGTGCCAGTAGTATCGGTTACAGGGCGAATTCACCCCTCCACTTT. It translates to CASSIGYRANSPLHF.

In its sample, this clone was seen once. The chain joins TRBV7-8 to TRBJ2-7; D is uncertain. Germline V lookup: CDR1 SGHVS, CDR2 FQNEAQ. This CDR3 spans 13 amino acids. Between the trimmed V and J ends, which lost 6 bases and 0 bases, there was a span of 9 bases. The CDR3 here is CASSPSSSYEQYV. The CDR3 DNA follows: TGTGCCAGCAGTCCTAGTAGCTCCTACGAGCAGTACGTC.

The J gene is TRBJ2-1, the V gene TRBV7-8, with TRBD2 matching 9 bases. V shed 4 bases and J 5 bases; nucleotides not matched to a gene: 12. Germline lookup yields CDR1 SGHVS and CDR2 FQNEAQ. The length of the CDR3 is 17 residues. CDR3 residues: CASSSLSGTSIHNEQFF. In DNA, the CDR3 is TGTGCCAGCAGCTCACTATCCGGGACTAGCATCCACAATGAGCAGTTCTTC.

The rearrangement joins TRBV5-6 to TRBJ2-7; no reliable D call. V dropped 0 bases and J dropped 0 bases, with 7 bases sitting between them. Germline V lookup: CDR1 SGHDT, CDR2 YYEEEE. The CDR3 loop spans 14 amino acids. CDR3 sequence reads: CASSLVASSYEQYV. CDR3 coding DNA: TGTGCCAGCAGCTTGGTGGCTAGCTCCTACGAGCAGTACGTC.

This chain connects TRBV6-6 to TRBJ2-7; D perhaps matches TRBD2 (5 bases). The V end lost 0 bases, the J end lost 3 bases, and 12 bases lay between the germline ends. Germline loops: CDR1 MNHNY, CDR2 SVGAGI (reference sequence). CDR3 size: 15 residues. CDR3 region: CASSYSRAVDYEQYF. In nucleotides, the CDR3 is TGTGCCAGCAGTTACTCGCGGGCAGTAGACTACGAGCAGTACTTC.